What follows are 5 T cell receptor beta chains derived from one specimen sequenced in a study of cytomegalovirus exposure and HLA in healthy donors. PCR amplification relied on 60 Vbeta primers (plus 13 Jbeta primers). Here immunoSEQ multiplex PCR was the method, and the copy in TCRdb shows in-frame clones only, minus some. The sample lists 190,000 or so clones, around 74% occurring once. The sequenced material came from PBMCs. The receptors stem from a girl aged 5-17 years in good health and CMV-seropositive.

The chain employs TRBV6-5 and TRBJ1-6; 9 positions match TRBD1. The CDR3 sequence is 15 residues long. Looked up from germline, CDR1 is MNHEY and CDR2 is SVGAGI. Trimming removed 5 bases from V and 4 bases from J; junction bases left unmatched: 3. CDR3 DNA: TGTGCCAGCAGTACAGGGGGCGCGTATAATTCACCCCTCCACTTT. Protein product: CASSTGGAYNSPLHF.

The J gene is TRBJ2-2, the V gene TRBV9, with unresolved D. Germline-derived CDR1 and CDR2 are SGDLS and YYNGEE. V gave up 4 bases and J gave up 6 bases, with 7 bases separating them. The CDR3 sequence is 12 residues long. In DNA, the CDR3 is TGTGCCAGCAGCCTATGGTCCGGGGAGCTGTTTTTT. Its translation is CASSLWSGELFF.

The chain couples TRBV19 to TRBJ1-2; D possibly corresponds to TRBD1 (5 bases). V gave up 4 bases and J gave up 4 bases, with 10 bases separating them. CDR3 length equals 13 residues. The germline CDR1 and CDR2 sequences are LNHDA and SQIVND (reference sequence). CDR3 in amino acids: CASSTFQGYGYTF. In nucleotides, the CDR3 is TGTGCCAGTAGTACCTTTCAGGGCTATGGCTACACCTTC.

The chain uses TRBV25-1 and TRBJ1-1; 7 nucleotides match TRBD1. V shed 3 bases and J 3 bases; nucleotides not matched to a gene: 1. The germline CDR1 and CDR2 sequences are MGHDK and SYGVNS. The length of the CDR3 is 13 residues. The CDR3 DNA reads TGTGCCAGCAGTGAGCAGGGGGACACTGAAGCTTTCTTT. It is translated as CASSEQGDTEAFF.

J is TRBJ2-1 and V is TRBV19, with a tentative D call TRBD1 (5 bases). V lost 0 bases, J lost 9 bases, and 18 bases lay in between. The CDR3 length is 16 residues. The germline gives CDR1 LNHDA, CDR2 SQIVND (reference sequence). The CDR3 protein is CASSIDFGASGGEQFF. For the CDR3, the DNA is TGTGCCAGTAGTATAGATTTTGGGGCTTCGGGCGGTGAGCAGTTCTTC.